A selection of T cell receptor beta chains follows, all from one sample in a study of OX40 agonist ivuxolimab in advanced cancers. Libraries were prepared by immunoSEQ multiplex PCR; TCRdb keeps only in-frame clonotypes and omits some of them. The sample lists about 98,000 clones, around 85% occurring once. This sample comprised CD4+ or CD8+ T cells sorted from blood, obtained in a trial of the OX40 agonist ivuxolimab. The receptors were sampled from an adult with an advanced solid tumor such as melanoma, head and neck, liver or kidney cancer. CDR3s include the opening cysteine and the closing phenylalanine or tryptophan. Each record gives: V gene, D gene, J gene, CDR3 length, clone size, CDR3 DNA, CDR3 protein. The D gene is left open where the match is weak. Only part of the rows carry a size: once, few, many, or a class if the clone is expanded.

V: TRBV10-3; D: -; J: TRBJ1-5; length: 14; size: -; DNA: TGTGCCATCAGTGACCCTTCTTCAGGGCAGCCCCAGCATTTT; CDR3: CAISDPSSGQPQHF
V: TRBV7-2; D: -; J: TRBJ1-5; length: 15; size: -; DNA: TGTGCCAGCAGCTACCAGGGATTTTTGGATCAGCCCCAGCATTTT; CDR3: CASSYQGFLDQPQHF
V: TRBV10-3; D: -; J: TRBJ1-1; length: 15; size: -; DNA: TGTGCCATCAGTGAGTCGTATGTCGGAGGAAACGAAGCTTTCTTT; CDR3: CAISESYVGGNEAFF
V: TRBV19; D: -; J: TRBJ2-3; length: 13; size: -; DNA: TGTGCCAGTAGTATAGCCGACACAGATACGCAGTATTTT; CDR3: CASSIADTDTQYF
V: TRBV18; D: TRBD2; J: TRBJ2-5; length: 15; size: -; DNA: TGTGCCAGCTCACGTCTAGCGGGGAGCCAAGAGACCCAGTACTTC; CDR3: CASSRLAGSQETQYF
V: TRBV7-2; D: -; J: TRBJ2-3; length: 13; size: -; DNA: TGTGCCAGCAGCGGAATCAGCACAGATACGCAGTATTTT; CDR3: CASSGISTDTQYF
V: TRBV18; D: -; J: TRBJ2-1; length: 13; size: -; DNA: TGTGCCAGCTCATCAGACAGAGACAATGAGCAGTTCTTC; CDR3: CASSSDRDNEQFF
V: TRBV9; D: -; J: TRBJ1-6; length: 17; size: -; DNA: TGTGCCAGCAGCGGTAACCGCCCCGGGCAGCTTAATTCACCCCTCCACTTT; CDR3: CASSGNRPGQLNSPLHF
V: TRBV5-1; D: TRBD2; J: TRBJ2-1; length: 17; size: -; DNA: TGCGCCAGCAGCCCCTCCTTACATAGCGGGGGTTACAATGAGCAGTTCTTC; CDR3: CASSPSLHSGGYNEQFF
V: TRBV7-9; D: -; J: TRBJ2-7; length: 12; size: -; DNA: TGTGCCAGCAGCTTAGGCACCAGGGATCGCTACTTC; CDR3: CASSLGTRDRYF
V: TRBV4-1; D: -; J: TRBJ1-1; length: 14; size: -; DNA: TGCGCCAGCAGCCCAAGGGGGGATCTCACTGAAGCTTTCTTT; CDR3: CASSPRGDLTEAFF
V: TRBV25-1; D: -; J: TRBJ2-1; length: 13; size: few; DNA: TGTGCCAGCAGTGACCCGGCGCGGAATGAGCAGTTCTTC; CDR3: CASSDPARNEQFF
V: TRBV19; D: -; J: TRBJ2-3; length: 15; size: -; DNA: TGTGCCAGTAGTATAGCTAACAGATACACAGATACGCAGTATTTT; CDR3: CASSIANRYTDTQYF
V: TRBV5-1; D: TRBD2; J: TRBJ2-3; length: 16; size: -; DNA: TGCGCCAGCAGCCCGGGACTAGTGGGGGGCACAGATACGCAGTATTTT; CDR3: CASSPGLVGGTDTQYF
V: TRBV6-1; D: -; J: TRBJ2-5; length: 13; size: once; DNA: TGTGCCAGCAGTTCAGACAGGCAAGAGACCCAGTACTTC; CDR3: CASSSDRQETQYF
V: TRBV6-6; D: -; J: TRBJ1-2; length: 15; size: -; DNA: TGTGCCAGCAGTCCACTTAGACCAGGGGACTATGGCTACACCTTC; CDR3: CASSPLRPGDYGYTF
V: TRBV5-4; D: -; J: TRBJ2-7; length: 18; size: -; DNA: TGTGCCAGCAGCACCGGTTGGGACACCTACACTAGCTCCTACGAGCAGTACTTC; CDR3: CASSTGWDTYTSSYEQYF